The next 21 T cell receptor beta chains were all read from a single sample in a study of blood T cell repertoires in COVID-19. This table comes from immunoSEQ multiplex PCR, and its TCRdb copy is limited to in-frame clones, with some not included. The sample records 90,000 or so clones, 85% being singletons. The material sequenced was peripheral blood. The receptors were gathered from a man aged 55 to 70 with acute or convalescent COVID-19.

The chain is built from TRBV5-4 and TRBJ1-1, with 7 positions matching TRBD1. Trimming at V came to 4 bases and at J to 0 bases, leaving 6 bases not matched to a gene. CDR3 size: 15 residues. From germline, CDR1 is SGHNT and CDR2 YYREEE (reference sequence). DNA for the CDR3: TGTGCCAGCAGCGGTAAGGGACAGATGAACACTGAAGCTTTCTTT. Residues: CASSGKGQMNTEAFF.

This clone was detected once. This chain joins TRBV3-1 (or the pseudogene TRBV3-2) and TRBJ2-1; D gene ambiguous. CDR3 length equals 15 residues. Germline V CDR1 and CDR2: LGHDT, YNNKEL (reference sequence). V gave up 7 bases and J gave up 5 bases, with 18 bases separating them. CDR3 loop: CASKSVAERHNEQFF. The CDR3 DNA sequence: TGTGCCAGCAAGTCAGTCGCGGAGAGGCACAATGAGCAGTTCTTC.

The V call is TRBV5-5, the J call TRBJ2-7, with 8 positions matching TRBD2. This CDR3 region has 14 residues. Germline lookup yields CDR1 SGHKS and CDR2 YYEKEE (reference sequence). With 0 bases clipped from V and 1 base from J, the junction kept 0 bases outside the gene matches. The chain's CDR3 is CASSLASGSYEQYF. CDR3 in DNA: TGTGCCAGCAGCTTGGCTAGCGGGTCCTACGAGCAGTACTTC.

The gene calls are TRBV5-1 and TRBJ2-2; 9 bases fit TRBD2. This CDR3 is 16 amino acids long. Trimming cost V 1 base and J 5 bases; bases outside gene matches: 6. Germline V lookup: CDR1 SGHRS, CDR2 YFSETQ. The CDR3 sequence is CASSLSSGARTGELFF. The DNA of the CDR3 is TGCGCCAGCAGCTTGTCTAGCGGGGCCAGGACCGGGGAGCTGTTTTTT.

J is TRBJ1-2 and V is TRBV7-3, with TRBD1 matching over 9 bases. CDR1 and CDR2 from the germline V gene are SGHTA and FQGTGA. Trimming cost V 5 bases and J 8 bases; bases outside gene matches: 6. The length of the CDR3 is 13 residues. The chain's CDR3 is CASSRDRVSGYTF. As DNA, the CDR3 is TGTGCCAGCAGCCGGGACAGGGTTTCCGGCTACACCTTC.

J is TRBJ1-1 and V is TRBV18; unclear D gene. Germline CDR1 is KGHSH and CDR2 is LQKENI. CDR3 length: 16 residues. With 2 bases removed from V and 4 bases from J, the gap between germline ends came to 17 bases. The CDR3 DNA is TGTGCCAGCTCACCAATGGCGTGGGTAAGCGGCACTGAAGCTTTCTTT. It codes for CASSPMAWVSGTEAFF.

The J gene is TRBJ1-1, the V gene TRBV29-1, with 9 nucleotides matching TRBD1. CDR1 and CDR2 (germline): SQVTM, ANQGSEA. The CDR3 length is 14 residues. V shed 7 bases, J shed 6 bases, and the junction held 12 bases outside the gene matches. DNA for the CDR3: TGCAGCGCCAGTGGGGGGACAGGGATCGCTGAAGCTTTCTTT. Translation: CSASGGTGIAEAFF.

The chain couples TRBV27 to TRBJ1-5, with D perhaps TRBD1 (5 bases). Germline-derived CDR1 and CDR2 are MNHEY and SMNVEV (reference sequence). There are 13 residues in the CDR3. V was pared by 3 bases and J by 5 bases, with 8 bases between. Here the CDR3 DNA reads TGTGCCAGCAGTTTCCAAGGGGATCAGCCCCAGCATTTT. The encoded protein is CASSFQGDQPQHF.

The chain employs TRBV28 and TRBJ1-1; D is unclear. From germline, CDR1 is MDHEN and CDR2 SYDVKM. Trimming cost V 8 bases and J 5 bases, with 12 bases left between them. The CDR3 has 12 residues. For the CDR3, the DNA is TGTGCCAGCTGGGCGGGATGGACTGAAGCTTTCTTT. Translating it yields CASWAGWTEAFF.

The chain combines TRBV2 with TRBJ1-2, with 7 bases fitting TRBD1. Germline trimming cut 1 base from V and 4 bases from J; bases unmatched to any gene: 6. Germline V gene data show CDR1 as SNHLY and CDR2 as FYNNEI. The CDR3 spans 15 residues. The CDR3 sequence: CASSEVEGASYGYTF. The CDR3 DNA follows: TGTGCCAGCAGTGAAGTAGAGGGGGCTAGCTATGGCTACACCTTC.

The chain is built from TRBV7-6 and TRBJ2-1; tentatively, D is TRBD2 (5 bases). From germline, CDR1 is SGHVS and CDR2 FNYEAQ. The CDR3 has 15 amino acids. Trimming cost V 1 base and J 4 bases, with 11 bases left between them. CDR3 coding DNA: TGTGCCAGCAGCTTAGATGGTAGCGCTTACAATGAGCAGTTCTTC. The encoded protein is CASSLDGSAYNEQFF.

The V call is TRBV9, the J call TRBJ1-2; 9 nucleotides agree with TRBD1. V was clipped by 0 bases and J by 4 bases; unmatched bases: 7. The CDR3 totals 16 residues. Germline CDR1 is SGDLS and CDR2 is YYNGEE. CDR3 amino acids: CASSVGQGQGFYGYTF. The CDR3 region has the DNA TGTGCCAGCAGCGTAGGCCAGGGACAGGGATTCTATGGCTACACCTTC.

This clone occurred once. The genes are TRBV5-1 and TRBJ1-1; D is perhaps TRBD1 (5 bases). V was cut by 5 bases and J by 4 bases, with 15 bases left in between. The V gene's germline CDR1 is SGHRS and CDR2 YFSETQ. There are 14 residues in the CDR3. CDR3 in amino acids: CASRPDAGGTEAFF. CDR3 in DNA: TGCGCCAGCAGACCAGACGCGGGGGGCACTGAAGCTTTCTTT.

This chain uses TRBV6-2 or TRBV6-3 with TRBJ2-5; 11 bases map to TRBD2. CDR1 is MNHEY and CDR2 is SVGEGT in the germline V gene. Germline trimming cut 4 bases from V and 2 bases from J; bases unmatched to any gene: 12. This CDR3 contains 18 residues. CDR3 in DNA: TGTGCCAGCAGTTCTACTAGCGGGGGAGAAATACTTCAAGAGACCCAGTACTTC. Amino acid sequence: CASSSTSGGEILQETQYF.

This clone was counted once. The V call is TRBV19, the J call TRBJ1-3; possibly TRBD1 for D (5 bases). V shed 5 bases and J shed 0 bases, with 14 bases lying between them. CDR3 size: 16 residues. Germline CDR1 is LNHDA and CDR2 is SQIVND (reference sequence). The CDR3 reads CASSFRDSFSGNTIYF. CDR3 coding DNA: TGTGCCAGTAGTTTCCGCGACAGTTTCTCTGGAAACACCATATATTTT.

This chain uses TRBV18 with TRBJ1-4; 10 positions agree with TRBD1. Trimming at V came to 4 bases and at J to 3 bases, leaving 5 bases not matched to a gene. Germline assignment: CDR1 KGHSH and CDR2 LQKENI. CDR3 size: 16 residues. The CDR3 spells CASSLRQGASNEKLFF. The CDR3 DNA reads TGTGCCAGCTCACTAAGACAGGGGGCCTCTAATGAAAAACTGTTTTTT.

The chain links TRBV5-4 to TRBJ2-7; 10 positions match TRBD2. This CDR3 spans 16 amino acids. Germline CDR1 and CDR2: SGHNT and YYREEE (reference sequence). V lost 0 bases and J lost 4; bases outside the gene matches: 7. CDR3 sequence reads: CASSLASSGRGYEQYF. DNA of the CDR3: TGTGCCAGCAGCTTGGCCTCTAGCGGGAGAGGGTACGAGCAGTACTTC.

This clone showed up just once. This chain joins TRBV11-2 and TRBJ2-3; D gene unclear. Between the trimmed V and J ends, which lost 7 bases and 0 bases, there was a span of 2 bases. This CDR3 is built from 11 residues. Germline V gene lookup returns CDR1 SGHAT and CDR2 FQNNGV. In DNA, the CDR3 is TGTGCCAGCACGAGCACAGATACGCAGTATTTT. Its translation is CASTSTDTQYF.

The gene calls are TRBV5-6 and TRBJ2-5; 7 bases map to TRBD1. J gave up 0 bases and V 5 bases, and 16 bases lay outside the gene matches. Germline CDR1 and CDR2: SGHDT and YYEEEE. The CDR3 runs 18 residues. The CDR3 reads CASSFPGQSTGYQETQYF. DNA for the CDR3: TGTGCCAGCAGTTTCCCGGGACAGTCAACCGGGTACCAAGAGACCCAGTACTTC.

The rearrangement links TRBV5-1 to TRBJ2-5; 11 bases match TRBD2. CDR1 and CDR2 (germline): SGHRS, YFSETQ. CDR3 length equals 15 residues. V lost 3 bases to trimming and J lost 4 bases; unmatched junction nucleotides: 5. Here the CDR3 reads CASSSLAGGGETQYF. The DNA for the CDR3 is TGCGCCAGCAGCTCTCTAGCGGGGGGAGGAGAGACCCAGTACTTC.

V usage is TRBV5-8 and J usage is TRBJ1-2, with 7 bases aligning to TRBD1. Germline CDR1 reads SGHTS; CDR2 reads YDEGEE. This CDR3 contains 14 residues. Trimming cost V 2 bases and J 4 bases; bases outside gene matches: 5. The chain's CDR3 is CASSFPTGPYGYTF. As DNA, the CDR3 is TGTGCCAGCAGCTTTCCGACAGGGCCCTATGGCTACACCTTC.